This T cell receptor beta chain was profiled in a study of PD-1 blockade in mismatch repair-deficient tumors (dated by TCRdb to about 2017). Regarding the study in general: Between late 2013 and 2016, the trial enrolled over 80 consecutive patients with about a dozen mismatch repair-deficient cancer types, every one of whom had been previously treated and was progressing. Tumor-associated T cell clones were tracked in the peripheral blood of patients responding to PD-1 blockade by deep sequencing of TCR CDR3 regions.

The junction shows trimming of 8 bases on V and 6 bases on J, and the gene matches do not reach 7 bases of it. There are 13 amino acids in the CDR3, from cysteine to phenylalanine inclusive. The sequence is cut down to CDR3 DNA, 39 bases in frame from base 1. Based on the germline V gene, the CDR1 and CDR2 sequences are ENHRY and SYGVKD. As regards this clone: Its antigen remains undetermined. Per-base quality was not reported, and no clone a single base away is much larger than it.

Receptor libraries were prepared by the immunoSEQ multiplex PCR assay. TCRdb limited this immuneACCESS table to in-frame rearrangements with V and J called. A share of clones is missing; checked studies link under half to unresolved V genes, and the rest is unexplained. The sample table lists some 120,000 clones, approximately 90% of them with a count of one. The ten most abundant clones make up around an eighth of the sample. General study outcomes and caveats: Tumor-resident clones, often undetectable in blood before treatment, expanded rapidly after pembrolizumab and then contracted, generally before radiologic responses.

Mismatch repair deficiency in every enrolled patient was established by polymerase chain reaction or immunohistochemistry. A few patients who responded to pembrolizumab therapy underwent TCR sequencing. In the phase II trial, pembrolizumab PD-1 blockade was tested prospectively in advanced mismatch repair-deficient cancers, no matter which tissue of origin the cancers came from. Serial peripheral blood T cell samples were collected before and at multiple times after starting PD-1 blockade. Blood sampling times were expressed in weeks after the first pembrolizumab dose. The chain couples TRBV10-3 to TRBJ1-5, and 7 bases in between align with TRBD1. The TCR comes from an adult with mismatch repair-deficient cancer. The specimen was peripheral blood, collected 44 weeks after starting pembrolizumab. The bases read TGTGCCATCTTGGGACAGCTTGCTCAGCCCCAGCATTTT. Translated, it reads CAILGQLAQPQHF.